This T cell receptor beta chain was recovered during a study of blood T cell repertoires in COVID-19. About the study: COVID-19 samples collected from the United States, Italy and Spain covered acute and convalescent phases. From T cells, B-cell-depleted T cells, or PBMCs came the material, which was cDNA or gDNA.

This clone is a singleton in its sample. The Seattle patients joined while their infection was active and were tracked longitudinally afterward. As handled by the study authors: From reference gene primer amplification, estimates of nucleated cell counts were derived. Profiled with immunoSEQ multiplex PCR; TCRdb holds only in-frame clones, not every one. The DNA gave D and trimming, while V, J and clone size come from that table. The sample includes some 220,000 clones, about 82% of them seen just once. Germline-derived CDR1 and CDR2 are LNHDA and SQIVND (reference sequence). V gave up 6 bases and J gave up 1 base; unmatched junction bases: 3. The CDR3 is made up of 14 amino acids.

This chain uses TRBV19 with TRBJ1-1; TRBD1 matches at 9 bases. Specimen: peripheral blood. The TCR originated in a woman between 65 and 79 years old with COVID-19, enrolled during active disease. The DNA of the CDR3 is TGTGCCAGTAGGGTACAGGGGGCGAACACTGAAGCTTTCTTT. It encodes CASRVQGANTEAFF.